Listed below are T cell receptor beta chains from one sample, sequenced in a study of T-cell reconstitution after alpha-beta-depleted transplantation in children. Each CDR3 protein is one row after TCRdb ran MiXCR on the PCR reads. The top ten hold roughly 9.8% of the sample, which has a few hundred thousand distinct CDR3 sequences, more than 20% seen once. The sample consisted of PBMCs, mostly from graft donor cells, taken 180 days after TCRalphabeta/CD19-depleted stem cell transplant. The receptors stem from a male patient under 18 who had a stem cell transplant for acute lymphoblastic leukemia, so the T cells may come from the graft donor. Both conserved end residues are part of each CDR3. The order of the fields is clone size, J gene, V gene, D gene, CDR3 DNA, CDR3 protein. D genes are given only for firm matches. Part of the rows lack a size; the others show once, few, many or a class for expanded clones.

size: .; J: TRBJ2-1; V: TRBV2; D: TRBD2; DNA: TGTGCCAGCATAGGGACTAGCGGGTCCAAAAGCTCCTACAATGAGCAGTTCTTC; CDR3: CASIGTSGSKSSYNEQFF
size: few; J: TRBJ2-2; V: TRBV29-1; D: TRBD2; DNA: TGCAGCGTTGAAGGGACTAGCGGGAGAGTCACCGGGGAGCTGTTTTTT; CDR3: CSVEGTSGRVTGELFF
size: many; J: TRBJ2-7; V: TRBV4-1; D: TRBD1; DNA: TGCGCCAGCAGCCAACCGAGGGACAGGGACTACGAGCAGTACTTC; CDR3: CASSQPRDRDYEQYF
size: .; J: TRBJ1-2; V: TRBV2; D: .; DNA: TGTGCCAGCAGCTTCGCCTCTCGGATGGGCTACACCTTC; CDR3: CASSFASRMGYTF
size: few; J: TRBJ1-1; V: TRBV12-5; D: .; DNA: TGTGCTAGTGGTTTGAAGTCGGCGAACACTGAAGCTTTCTTT; CDR3: CASGLKSANTEAFF
size: .; J: TRBJ2-7; V: TRBV7-9; D: .; DNA: TGTGCCAGCAGCTTAAGTGGGTCAGGGCCGGGCTACGAGCAGTACTTC; CDR3: CASSLSGSGPGYEQYF
size: few; J: TRBJ2-3; V: TRBV2; D: .; DNA: TGTGCCAGCAGTGGGTTCGGCGGTTCCACAGATACGCAGTATTTT; CDR3: CASSGFGGSTDTQYF
size: few; J: TRBJ1-1; V: TRBV5-1; D: .; DNA: TGCGCCAGCAGCTCCCCCGGACATAACACTGAAGCTTTCTTT; CDR3: CASSSPGHNTEAFF
size: few; J: TRBJ2-1; V: TRBV5-1; D: .; DNA: TGCGCCAGCAGCTTGGGAGCCACTAGCACCAATGAGCAGTTCTTC; CDR3: CASSLGATSTNEQFF
size: few; J: TRBJ1-2; V: TRBV4-1; D: .; DNA: TGCGCCAGCAGCCAAGTCTTGGGGTACTATGGCTACACCTTC; CDR3: CASSQVLGYYGYTF
size: .; J: TRBJ1-1; V: TRBV27; D: .; DNA: TGTGCCAGCAGCCGGGGACGGATGCAGAACACTGAAGCTTTCTTT; CDR3: CASSRGRMQNTEAFF